The 19 T cell receptor beta chains below all came from one sample that was sequenced in a study of regulatory T cells in long-lasting Graves disease. Regarding time point: newly diagnosed GD, antithyroid drugs for less than 3 months. PBMCs were the source of the RNA used for TCR sequencing. Sequencing libraries for TCR beta were prepared with iRepertoire HTBI primers and Arm-PCR of CDR3 regions. Using its own MiXCR run on the multiplex PCR reads, TCRdb lists one record per CDR3 protein. Counted here are some 250,000 distinct CDR3 sequences, roughly 21% occurring once; the ten biggest clones make up around 14%. Sequencing was performed on peripheral blood mononuclear cells (PBMCs), taken at new diagnosis, from a patient treated with antithyroid drugs. The receptors here all came from a female donor with Graves disease.

This clonotype has only a few counts. The chain employs TRBV20-1 and TRBJ2-7; TRBD1 matches at 7 bases. This CDR3 is 14 amino acids long. V was clipped by 0 bases and J by 2 bases; unmatched bases: 4. CDR1 is DFQATT and CDR2 is SNEGSKA in the germline V gene (reference sequence). The CDR3 DNA reads TGCAGTGCTAGAGATCTTCAGGGGGCCTACGAGCAGTACTTC. Translated, it gives CSARDLQGAYEQYF.

Regarding this clonotype: This may be a read error: a much more frequent sequence differs by one nucleotide. This chain uses TRBV18 with TRBJ1-1; D unclear. Germline lookup yields CDR1 KGHSH and CDR2 LQKENI. This CDR3 region has 14 residues. V lost 1 base to trimming and J lost 1 base, with 7 bases between them. DNA of the CDR3: TGTGCCAGCTCACCACTTACCAAGAACACTGAAGCTTTCTTT. Translated: CASSPLTKNTEAFF.

The gene calls are TRBV15 and TRBJ2-7, with 8 bases identical to TRBD1. CDR1 is LNHNV, CDR2 YYDKDF, per germline (reference sequence). Trimming took 0 bases from V and 6 from J; bases not matched to a gene: 10. This CDR3 is 16 amino acids long. This chain's CDR3 is CATSRDSGAGGSEQYF. CDR3 DNA sequence: TGTGCCACCAGCAGAGATTCGGGGGCAGGGGGCTCCGAGCAGTACTTC.

The chain is built from TRBV6-1 and TRBJ2-2; D is undetermined. This CDR3 region has 11 residues. CDR1 is MNHNS and CDR2 is SASEGT in the germline V gene. Trimming removed 8 bases from V and 8 bases from J, with 9 bases in between. This CDR3 reads CASGRAGELFF. The CDR3 nucleotides read TGTGCCAGCGGCCGGGCGGGGGAGCTGTTTTTT.

This clonotype was counted at least ten times. The chain employs TRBV12-3 or TRBV12-4 and TRBJ1-2; 8 nucleotides align to TRBD1. The trim removed 3 bases at V and 4 bases at J, leaving 4 bases unmatched. The CDR3 runs 14 residues. The chain's CDR3 is CASSFQTGVYGYTF. CDR3 coding DNA: TGTGCCAGCAGTTTTCAGACAGGGGTCTATGGCTACACCTTC.

This clonotype has at least ten counts. The chain has TRBV5-5 and TRBJ1-3, with D possibly being TRBD1 (6 bases). The CDR3 extends over 13 amino acids. Germline CDR1 is SGHKS and CDR2 is YYEKEE (reference sequence). Trimming shortened V by 6 bases and J by 3 bases, and 10 bases separated the two germline ends. DNA for the CDR3: TGTGCCAGCACTCGGGGGCATGGAAACACCATATATTTT. It translates to CASTRGHGNTIYF.

This clonotype came up many times. The CDR3 protein is CASSFQGAMGANVLTF. CDR3 coding DNA: TGTGCCAGCAGCTTTCAGGGGGCGATGGGGGCCAACGTCCTGACTTTC. The V call is TRBV7-3, the J call TRBJ2-6; TRBD1 matches at 8 bases. There are 16 residues in the CDR3. The J segment lost 4 bases and the V segment lost 3 bases, leaving 5 bases of the junction unmatched. Per the germline V gene, CDR1 is SGHTA and CDR2 is FQGTGA.

This clonotype came up many times. The rearrangement joins TRBV2 to TRBJ2-7, with D tentatively TRBD1 (7 bases). CDR3 length: 14 amino acids. CDR1 SNHLY and CDR2 FYNNEI come from the germline V gene. With 5 bases removed from V and 7 bases from J, the gap between germline ends came to 18 bases. CDR3 sequence: CASSKGGTVGEQYF. The CDR3 coding sequence is TGTGCCAGCAGTAAGGGCGGGACAGTCGGAGAGCAGTACTTC.

For this clonotype: A far larger clone is just one base off, so this is likely a read error. This chain connects TRBV2 to TRBJ2-1; possibly TRBD2 for D (5 bases). The CDR3 length is 12 residues. The V gene lost 6 bases and the J gene lost 12 bases, with 15 bases spanning the gap. Germline lookup yields CDR1 SNHLY and CDR2 FYNNEI. CDR3 nucleotides: TGTGCCAGCAGCCGCCGGGAAAGAGGGCAGTTCTTC. This gives the protein CASSRRERGQFF.

In its sample, this clonotype was seen many times. V is TRBV12-3 or TRBV12-4 and J is TRBJ2-1, with D possibly TRBD1 on 6 matching bases. CDR3 length: 14 residues. The V and J ends lost 2 bases and 7 bases respectively, with 12 bases between them. The CDR3 loop is CASSLSRGGNEQFF. The CDR3 coding sequence is TGTGCCAGCAGTTTATCCAGGGGTGGAAATGAGCAGTTCTTC.

Turning to this clonotype: With a much larger clone just one base away, this may be a read error. The CDR3 reads CAISYWTGTYEQYF. Written as DNA, the CDR3 is TGTGCCATCAGTTACTGGACAGGGACCTACGAGCAGTACTTC. V gene TRBV10-3 combines with J gene TRBJ2-7; 8 bases map to TRBD1. CDR1 is ENHRY and CDR2 is SYGVKD in the germline V gene. J gave up 2 bases and V 5 bases, and 5 bases lay outside the gene matches. This CDR3 is built from 14 residues.

The sample holds many counts of this clonotype. This chain links TRBV4-3 with TRBJ2-7; D tentatively reads TRBD1 or TRBD2 (5 bases each). The CDR3 sequence is 13 residues long. Germline V lookup: CDR1 LGHNA, CDR2 YSLEER. Trimming removed 1 base at V and 5 bases at J, with 9 bases between. CDR3 nucleotides: TGCGCCAGCAGCCAAGTTATGGGGGACGAGCAGTACTTC. Its protein is CASSQVMGDEQYF.

This clonotype was seen a handful of times. A much larger clone sits a single nucleotide away, making a read error possible. This chain links TRBV11-2 with TRBJ2-2; tentatively, D is TRBD2 (5 bases). This CDR3 spans 15 amino acids. Germline-derived CDR1 and CDR2 are SGHAT and FQNNGV. CDR3 amino acids: CASSQEGKNAGELFF. CDR3 nucleotide sequence: TGCGCCAGCAGCCAAGAGGGAAAGAACGCCGGGGAGCTGTTTTTT.

This clonotype was recorded many times. This chain links TRBV10-1 with TRBJ2-3, with 7 nucleotides matching TRBD2. Germline V gene sequence: CDR1 WNHNN, CDR2 SYGVQD (reference sequence). The CDR3 contains 16 residues. Trimming removed 1 base from V and 0 bases from J; junction bases left unmatched: 4. The CDR3 spells CASSEFVSGSTDTQYF. The CDR3 region has the DNA TGCGCCAGCAGTGAGTTCGTTAGCGGGAGCACAGATACGCAGTATTTT.

There are many counts of this clonotype. The chain has TRBV6-1 and TRBJ1-1, with a possible D match to TRBD1 (5 bases). The CDR3 loop spans 12 amino acids. Trimming shortened V by 10 bases and J by 2 bases, and 11 bases separated the two germline ends. Per the germline V gene, CDR1 is MNHNS and CDR2 is SASEGT. The CDR3 reads CATRDGNTEAFF. CDR3 DNA: TGTGCCACCAGGGACGGTAACACTGAAGCTTTCTTT.

Of note for this clonotype: Since a much larger clone is just one base distant, this may be a read error. The chain joins TRBV2 to TRBJ1-2; a weak D match, TRBD1 (6 bases). Germline values: CDR1 SNHLY, CDR2 FYNNEI. This CDR3 comprises 14 residues. The CDR3 loop is CASRETGTTAGHTF. CDR3 DNA: TGTGCCAGCAGAGAAACAGGGACAACCGCTGGCCACACCTTC.

The chain combines TRBV4-3 with TRBJ2-5; D may match TRBD1 or TRBD2 (5 bases each). Germline-derived CDR1 and CDR2 are LGHNA and YSLEER. This CDR3 is built from 16 residues. V lost 0 bases to trimming and J lost 5 bases, with 16 bases between them. In nucleotides, the CDR3 is TGCGCCAGCAGCCAAGATACGTGGGGGAACGGGGAGACCCAGTACTTC. It codes for CASSQDTWGNGETQYF.

This clonotype came up many times. The CDR3 bases are TGTGCCAGTACCCGGCGGGCGGGAGTGGACTCCTACGAGCAGTACTTC. Its protein is CASTRRAGVDSYEQYF. The chain employs TRBV19 and TRBJ2-7, with TRBD2 matching 7 bases. In germline, CDR1 is LNHDA, CDR2 SQIVND (reference sequence). The trim removed 7 bases at V and 0 bases at J, leaving 12 bases unmatched. The CDR3 runs to 16 residues.

This clonotype was seen ten or more times. The chain couples TRBV20-1 to TRBJ2-2, with D unclear. V was cut by 3 bases and J by 2 bases, with 10 bases left in between. Looked up from germline, CDR1 is DFQATT and CDR2 is SNEGSKA (reference sequence). The CDR3 has 14 residues. CDR3 region: CSASGPRNTGELFF. In DNA form, the CDR3 reads TGCAGTGCTAGCGGTCCTCGAAACACCGGGGAGCTGTTTTTT.